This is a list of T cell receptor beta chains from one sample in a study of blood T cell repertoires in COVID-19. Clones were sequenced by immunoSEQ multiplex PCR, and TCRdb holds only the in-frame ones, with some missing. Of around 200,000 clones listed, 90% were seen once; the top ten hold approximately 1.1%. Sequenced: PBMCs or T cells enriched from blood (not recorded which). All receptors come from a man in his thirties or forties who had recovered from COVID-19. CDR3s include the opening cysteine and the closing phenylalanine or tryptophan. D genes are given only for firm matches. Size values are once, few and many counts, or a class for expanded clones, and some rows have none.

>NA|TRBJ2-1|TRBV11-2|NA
TGTGCCAGTGACCAGGGGACCCACAATGAGCAGTTCTTC
CASDQGTHNEQFF
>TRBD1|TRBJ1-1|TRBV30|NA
TGTGCCTGGAGTTCTCACCTAAACAGGGGCCTAGCTGAAGCTTTCTTT
CAWSSHLNRGLAEAFF
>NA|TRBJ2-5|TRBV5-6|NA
TGTGCCAGCAGCTTGTTCCGACAGCCATTGTACCAAGAGACCCAGTACTTC
CASSLFRQPLYQETQYF
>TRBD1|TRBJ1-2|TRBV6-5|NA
TGTGCCAGCAGTTATGAGGAGGGGGCGGACGGCTACACCTTC
CASSYEEGADGYTF
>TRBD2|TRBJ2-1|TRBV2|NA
TGTGCCAGCAGTGGGGGGACTAGCGGGCTTTACAATGAGCAGTTCTTC
CASSGGTSGLYNEQFF
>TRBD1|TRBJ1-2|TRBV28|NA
TGTGCCAGCAGTTTGGGACAGGGGGCTGGGGGCTACACCTTC
CASSLGQGAGGYTF
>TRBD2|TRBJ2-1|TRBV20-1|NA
TGCAGTGCTAGTCGCCTAGCGGGAGCTCTGGGTCTAATGAATGAGCAGTTCTTC
CSASRLAGALGLMNEQFF
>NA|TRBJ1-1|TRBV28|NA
TGTGCCAGCAGGGGCAGGGTTGGCACTGAAGCTTTCTTT
CASRGRVGTEAFF
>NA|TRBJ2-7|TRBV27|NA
TGTGCCAGCAGTTCGTATTATTCCTACGAGCAGTACTTC
CASSSYYSYEQYF
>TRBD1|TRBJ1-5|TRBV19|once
TGTGCCAGTACCCCGCCGGGGACAGGAGACTATAGCAATCAGCCCCAGCATTTT
CASTPPGTGDYSNQPQHF
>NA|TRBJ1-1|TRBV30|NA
TGTGCCTGGAGCCCTCCGGGGGGCACTGAAGCTTTCTTT
CAWSPPGGTEAFF
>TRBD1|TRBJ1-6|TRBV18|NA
TGTGCCAGCTCACTGACAGGGGATAATTCACCCCTCCACTTT
CASSLTGDNSPLHF
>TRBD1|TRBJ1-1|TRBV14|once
TGTGCCAGCGGACGACAGGGGGCAGGGGACACTGAAGCTTTCTTT
CASGRQGAGDTEAFF
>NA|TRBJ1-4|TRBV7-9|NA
TGTGCCAGCAGTCCAACAGGGTTACGGGAAAAACTGTTTTTT
CASSPTGLREKLFF
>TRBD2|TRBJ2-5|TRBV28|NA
TGTGCCAGCAGTTTAGCGGGAGGGCTGGAGACCCAGTACTTC
CASSLAGGLETQYF
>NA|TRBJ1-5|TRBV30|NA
TGTGCCTGGAGTGTAAGTATCCGGCAGGACAATCAGCCCCAGCATTTT
CAWSVSIRQDNQPQHF
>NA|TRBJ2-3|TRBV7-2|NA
TGTGCCAGCAGCCTAGGGACACCAGTCACAGATACGCAGTATTTT
CASSLGTPVTDTQYF
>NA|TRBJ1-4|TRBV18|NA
TGTGCCAGCTCACCCGACAGGAATGAAAAACTGTTTTTT
CASSPDRNEKLFF
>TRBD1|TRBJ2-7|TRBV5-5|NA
TGTGCCAGCAGCAGCTCACAGGGGAGAATCTACGAGCAGTACTTC
CASSSSQGRIYEQYF
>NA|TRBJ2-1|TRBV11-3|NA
TGTGCCAGCAGCCCTCTTAGGGGTTTTTACAATGAGCAGTTCTTC
CASSPLRGFYNEQFF